The subject of this entry is one T cell receptor (beta chain). The data stem from a study of blood T cell repertoires in COVID-19. On the study more broadly: Sites across the United States, Italy and Spain contributed samples from acute and convalescent COVID-19. Nucleic acid was either cDNA or gDNA, and it came from T cells, B-cell-depleted T cells, or PBMCs.

As handled by the study authors: For nucleated cells, counts were estimated from reference gene primer amplification. The method was immunoSEQ multiplex PCR; TCRdb's version includes in-frame clones alone and lacks a portion of them. The D gene and trimming were derived from the DNA, and the V and J assignments and clone size from that table. The sample shows about 190,000 clones, nearly 90% of them seen only once. In germline, CDR1 is KGHSH, CDR2 LQKENI. After removal of 4 bases from V and 8 bases from J, the junction contained 4 bases not matched to a gene. This CDR3 spans 13 amino acids. The TCR comes from a man aged 50-60 years with acute or convalescent COVID-19. The sequencing sample was made of peripheral blood. This chain connects TRBV18 to TRBJ1-4, with 7 bases aligning to TRBD1. In nucleotides, the CDR3 is TGTGCCAGCTCACAGGGGACAGAGGAAAAACTGTTTTTT. This encodes CASSQGTEEKLFF.